This passage covers 4 T cell receptor beta chains from one sample sequenced in a study of shared clonotypes between healthy human individuals. TCRdb's table, derived via immunoSEQ multiplex PCR, lists solely in-frame clones and lacks some. This table holds some 2,500,000 clones, approximately 94% found once. Sequenced input: naive CD4+ T cells from PBMCs. Subset meaning: CD45RA+ positively selected. Receptors originate from a man between 18 and 29 years old in good health. Some clones in this sample may be carry-over from other donors' samples.

The chain is built from TRBV7-2 and TRBJ1-5; 9 bases agree with TRBD1. This CDR3 comprises 15 residues. Losses at the gene ends were 5 bases for V and 5 bases for J; bases not matched to a gene: 7. Germline assignment: CDR1 SGHTA and CDR2 FQGNSA. The CDR3 DNA reads TGTGCCAGCAGCGCGATGGGACAGGGTGATCAGCCCCAGCATTTT. The encoded protein is CASSAMGQGDQPQHF. Full variable domain (remainder filled in from reference TRBV7-2 and TRBJ1-5): GAGVSQSPSNKVTEKGKDVELRCDPISGHTALYWYRQSLGQGLEFLIYFQGNSAPDKSGLPSDRFSAERTGGSVSTLTIQRTQQEDSAVYLCASSAMGQGDQPQHFGDGTRLSIL.

The CDR3 here is CASSPSSGVRGFQYF. For the CDR3, the DNA is TGTGCCAGCAGCCCTTCCTCAGGGGTCCGAGGTTTCCAGTACTTC. The chain recombines TRBV27 with TRBJ2-5; D is perhaps TRBD1 (6 bases). The CDR3 spans 15 residues. V shed 6 bases and J shed 10 bases, with 24 bases lying between them. Germline assignment: CDR1 MNHEY and CDR2 SMNVEV (reference sequence).

The chain has TRBV5-4 and TRBJ2-7, with D perhaps assigned TRBD1 or TRBD2 (5 bases each). Germline-derived CDR1 and CDR2 are SGHNT and YYREEE (reference sequence). V dropped 4 bases and J dropped 5 bases, with 19 bases sitting between them. CDR3 length: 15 amino acids. CDR3 sequence (DNA): TGTGCCAGCAGCCCCCTAGCCCCAGGGTCGGACGAGCAGTACTTC. Its protein product is CASSPLAPGSDEQYF.

V is TRBV6-6 and J is TRBJ2-1; 9 bases map to TRBD2. Germline CDR1 reads MNHNY; CDR2 reads SVGAGI (reference sequence). The ends lost 5 bases at V and 2 bases at J; junction bases unmatched: 7. CDR3 length: 16 amino acids. CDR3 DNA sequence: TGTGCCAGCAGTCCCTCAACTAGCGGGCCCTACAATGAGCAGTTCTTC. Residues: CASSPSTSGPYNEQFF.